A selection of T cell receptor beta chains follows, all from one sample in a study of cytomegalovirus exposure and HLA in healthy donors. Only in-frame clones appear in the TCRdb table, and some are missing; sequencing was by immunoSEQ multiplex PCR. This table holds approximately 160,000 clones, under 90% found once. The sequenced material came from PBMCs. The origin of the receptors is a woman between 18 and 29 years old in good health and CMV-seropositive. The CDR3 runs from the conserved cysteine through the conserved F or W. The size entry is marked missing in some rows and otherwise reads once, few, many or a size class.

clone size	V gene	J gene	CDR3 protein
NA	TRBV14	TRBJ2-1	CASSTKLAGDPYNEQFF
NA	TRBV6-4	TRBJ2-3	CASSDSSMSDTQYF
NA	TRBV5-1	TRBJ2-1	CASSLAIVAENEQFF
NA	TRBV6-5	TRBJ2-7	CASSYSAGVSYEQYF
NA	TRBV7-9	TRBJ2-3	CASSSLDRALGDTQYF
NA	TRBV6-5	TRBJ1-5	CASSHRTGGNQPQHF
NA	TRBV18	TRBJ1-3	CASSPSRGNSGNTIYF
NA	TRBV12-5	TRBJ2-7	CASGLGTSELTYEQYF
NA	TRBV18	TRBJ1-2	CASSPQPGTGSGYTF
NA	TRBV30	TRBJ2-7	CAWRWGAGVYEQYF
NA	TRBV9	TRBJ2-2	CASRETSGNRNTGELFF
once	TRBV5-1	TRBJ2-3	CASSLGTTSTDTQYF
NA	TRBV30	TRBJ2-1	CAWSEAGIYNEQFF
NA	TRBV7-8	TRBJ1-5	CASNPGQGWYSNQPQHF
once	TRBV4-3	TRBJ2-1	CASSQGTSGVYNEQFF
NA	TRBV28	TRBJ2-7	CASSEIGTVYGTAYEQYF
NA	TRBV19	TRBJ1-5	CASSIDPGGQPQHF
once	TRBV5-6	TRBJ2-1	CASSTTGTNNEQFF
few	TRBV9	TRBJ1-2	CASSARQGENSWGYTF
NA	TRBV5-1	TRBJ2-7	CASNPGALTYEQYF
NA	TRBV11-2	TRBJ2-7	CASSLGQVGYEQYF
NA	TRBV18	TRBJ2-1	CASSPTGQVDYNEQFF
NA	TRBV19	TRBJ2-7	CASSHYYEQYF